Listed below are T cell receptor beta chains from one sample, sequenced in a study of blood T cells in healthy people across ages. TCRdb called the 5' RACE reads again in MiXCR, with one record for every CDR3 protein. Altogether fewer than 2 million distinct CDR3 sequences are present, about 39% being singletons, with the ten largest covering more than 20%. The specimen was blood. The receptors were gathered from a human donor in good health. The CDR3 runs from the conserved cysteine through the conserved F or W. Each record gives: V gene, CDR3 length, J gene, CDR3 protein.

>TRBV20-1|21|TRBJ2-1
CSARAPWGGNFSWSSYNEQFF
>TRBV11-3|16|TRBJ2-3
CASSLGAYRSTDTQYF
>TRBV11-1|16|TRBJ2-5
CASSLVFGGARETQYF
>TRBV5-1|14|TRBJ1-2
CASSSRQGEDGYTF
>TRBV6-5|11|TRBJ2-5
CASTREATQYF
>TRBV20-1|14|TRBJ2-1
CSLPRGGGYNEQFF
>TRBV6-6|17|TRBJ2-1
CASRVEYTGASYNEQFF
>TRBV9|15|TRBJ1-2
CASSPGTGAFYGYTF
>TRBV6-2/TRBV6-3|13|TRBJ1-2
CATRQGENYGYTF
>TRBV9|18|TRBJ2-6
CASSAEGRLYSGANVPTF
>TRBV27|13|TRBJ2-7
CASSLNRGREQYF
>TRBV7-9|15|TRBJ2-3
CASSSSGTGEDTQYF
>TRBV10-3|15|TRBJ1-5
CAISEMNRGYQPQHF
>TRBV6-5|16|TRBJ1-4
CASRVLVGPVSEKLFF
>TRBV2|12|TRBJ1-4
CASKERAEKLFF